Listed below are T cell receptor beta chains from one sample, sequenced in a study of shared clonotypes between healthy human individuals. The protocol was immunoSEQ multiplex PCR, while the TCRdb copy is restricted to in-frame clones and leaves out a portion. The sample consists of more than 900,000 clones, about four fifths of them appearing once. Material: memory CD4+ T cells from PBMCs. Receptors originate from a man aged 18 to 30 in good health. Some clones in this sample may be carry-over from other donors' samples. Each CDR3 is given with its conserved first and last residue. The D gene is left open where the match is weak. Expanded clones are given a class, and other clones once, few, many or no size at all.

j_call clone_size v_call d_call cdr3_nt cdr3_aa
TRBJ1-1 . TRBV5-1 TRBD1 TGCGCCAGCAGCTTGGAGACAGGGATCACTGAAGCTTTCTTT CASSLETGITEAFF
TRBJ1-2 . TRBV5-1 . TGCGCCAGCAGCTTAGGGGGTAGTAACTATGGCTACACCTTC CASSLGGSNYGYTF
TRBJ2-1 . TRBV9 . TGTGCCAGCAGCGCGATTCCTCCCAATGAGCAGTTCTTC CASSAIPPNEQFF
TRBJ2-1 . TRBV18 . TGTGCCAGCTCATCCCAGAGTGAGCAGTTCTTC CASSSQSEQFF
TRBJ2-5 . TRBV5-6 . TGTGCCAGCAGCTTATTACAGGGTCCAGAGACCCAGTACTTC CASSLLQGPETQYF
TRBJ1-1 . TRBV9 . TGTGCCAGCAGCGTAGATTGGGGGGCTAGCACTGAAGCTTTCTTT CASSVDWGASTEAFF
TRBJ2-7 . TRBV7-9 TRBD2 TGTGCCAGCAGCCCGACTAGCGGGAGTAGCGAGCAGTACTTC CASSPTSGSSEQYF
TRBJ2-2 . TRBV5-1 . TGCGCCAGCAGCCCTCCCACAGGGTTTCACACCGGGGAGCTGTTTTTT CASSPPTGFHTGELFF
TRBJ2-7 . TRBV19 . TGTGCCAGTAGTACTCGGACCAACACTTACGAGCAGTACTTC CASSTRTNTYEQYF
TRBJ2-7 . TRBV7-2 . TGTGCCAGCAGCGAGGGACCCCTAGCCTACGAGCAGTACTTC CASSEGPLAYEQYF
TRBJ2-1 few TRBV9 TRBD2 TGTGCCAGCAGCGTAGTTCCTAGCGGGCCCCCGAAGTTCTTC CASSVVPSGPPKFF
TRBJ2-7 . TRBV11-1 . TGTGCCAGCAGCTTAGGGTCCGTAAGTTCCTACGAGCAGTACTTC CASSLGSVSSYEQYF
TRBJ2-7 . TRBV2 TRBD2 TGTGCCAGCAGGAGGACTAGCGGGCCTGCCTACGAGCAGTACTTC CASRRTSGPAYEQYF
TRBJ1-3 . TRBV28 . TGTGCCAGCAGTCCCCACAACAGGGATCGGTCTTCTTCCATATATTTT CASSPHNRDRSSSIYF
TRBJ1-3 . TRBV4-3 TRBD1 TGCGCCAGCAGCCGAGCACCGGGACAGCCGGGGGGAAACACCATATATTTT CASSRAPGQPGGNTIYF
TRBJ2-3 . TRBV4-2 TRBD2 TGTGCCAGCAGAGACAGCGGGAGATCAACAGATACGCAGTATTTT CASRDSGRSTDTQYF
TRBJ1-5 . TRBV29-1 TRBD1 TGCAGCGTTGAAGCGACAGGGTCCTGTAATTCCCAGCCCCAGCATTTT CSVEATGSCNSQPQHF
TRBJ1-1 . TRBV28 TRBD1 TGTGCCAGCAGTGCGCCACAGGGGACGTACACTGAAGCTTTCTTT CASSAPQGTYTEAFF
TRBJ1-5 . TRBV28 TRBD1 TGTGCCAGCAGTTCATTGACAGGGTATTATCAGCCCCAGCATTTT CASSSLTGYYQPQHF
TRBJ2-2 . TRBV5-1 . TGCGCCAGCAGCTTGGTGACCAACACCGGGGAGCTGTTTTTT CASSLVTNTGELFF
TRBJ2-7 . TRBV28 . TGTGCCAGCACCCCTAACTTATACGAGCAGTACTTC CASTPNLYEQYF
TRBJ2-1 . TRBV2 . TGTGCCAGCAGTGATTTCAATGAGCAGTTCTTC CASSDFNEQFF
TRBJ1-2 . TRBV2 . TGTGCCAGCGAAGGGGCAGCAACCTCAATCGGTGGCTACACCTTC CASEGAATSIGGYTF
TRBJ2-5 . TRBV18 TRBD2 TGTGCCAGCTCACCATGGACTAGCGGGAGGGCCCCAGAGACCCAGTACTTC CASSPWTSGRAPETQYF
TRBJ1-2 . TRBV4-3 . TGCGCCAGCAGCCAAGAGTATCAGACGCCTAACTATGGCTACACCTTC CASSQEYQTPNYGYTF
TRBJ2-1 . TRBV5-4 . TGTGCCAGCAGCTTGTCGAGGGCTTACAATGAGCAGTTCTTC CASSLSRAYNEQFF